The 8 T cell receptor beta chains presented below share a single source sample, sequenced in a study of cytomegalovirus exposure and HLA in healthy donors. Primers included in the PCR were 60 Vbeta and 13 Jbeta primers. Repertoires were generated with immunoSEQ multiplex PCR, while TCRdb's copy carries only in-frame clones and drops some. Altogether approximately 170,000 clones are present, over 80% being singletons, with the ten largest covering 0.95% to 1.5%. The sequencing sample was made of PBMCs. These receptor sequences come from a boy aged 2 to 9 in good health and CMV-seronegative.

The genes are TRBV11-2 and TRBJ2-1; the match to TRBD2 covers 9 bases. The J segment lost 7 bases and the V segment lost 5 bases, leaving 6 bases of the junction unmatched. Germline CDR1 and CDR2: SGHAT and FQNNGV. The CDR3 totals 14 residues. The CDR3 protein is CASSKFSGRNEQFF. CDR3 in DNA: TGTGCCAGCAGCAAATTCAGCGGGAGGAATGAGCAGTTCTTC.

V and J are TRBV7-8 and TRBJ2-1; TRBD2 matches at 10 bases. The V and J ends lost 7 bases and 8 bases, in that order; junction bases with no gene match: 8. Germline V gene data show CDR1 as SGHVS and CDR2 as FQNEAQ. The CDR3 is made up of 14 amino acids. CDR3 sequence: CASTLAGVRDEQFF. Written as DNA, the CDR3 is TGTGCCAGCACCCTAGCGGGAGTGAGGGATGAGCAGTTCTTC.

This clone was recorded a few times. CDR3 sequence: CASSLLGTGKNIQYF. As DNA, the CDR3 is TGTGCCAGCAGTTTATTAGGGACAGGGAAAAACATTCAGTACTTC. The chain carries TRBV27 and TRBJ2-4; 9 nucleotides align to TRBD1. Trimming at V came to 1 base and at J to 4 bases, leaving 2 bases not matched to a gene. CDR1 MNHEY and CDR2 SMNVEV come from the germline V gene (reference sequence). CDR3 length equals 15 residues.

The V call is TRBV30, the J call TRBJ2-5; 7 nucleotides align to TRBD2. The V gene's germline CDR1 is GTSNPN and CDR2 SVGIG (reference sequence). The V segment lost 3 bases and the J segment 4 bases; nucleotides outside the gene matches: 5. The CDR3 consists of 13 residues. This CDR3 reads CAWRSGGGETQYF. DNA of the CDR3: TGTGCCTGGAGATCTGGGGGGGGAGAGACCCAGTACTTC.

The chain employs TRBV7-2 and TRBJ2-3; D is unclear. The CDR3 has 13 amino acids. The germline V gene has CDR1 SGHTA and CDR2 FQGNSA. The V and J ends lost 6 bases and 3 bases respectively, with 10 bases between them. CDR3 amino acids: CASRAQITDTQYF. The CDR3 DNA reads TGTGCCAGCAGGGCCCAGATTACAGATACGCAGTATTTT. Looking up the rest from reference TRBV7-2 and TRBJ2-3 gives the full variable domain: GAGVSQSPSNKVTEKGKDVELRCDPISGHTALYWYRQSLGQGLEFLIYFQGNSAPDKSGLPSDRFSAERTGGSVSTLTIQRTQQEDSAVYLCASRAQITDTQYFGPGTRLTVL.

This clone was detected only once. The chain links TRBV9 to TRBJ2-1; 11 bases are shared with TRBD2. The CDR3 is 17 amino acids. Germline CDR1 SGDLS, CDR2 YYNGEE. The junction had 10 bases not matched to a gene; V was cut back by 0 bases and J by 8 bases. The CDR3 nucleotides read TGTGCCAGCAGCGTAGGTATTGTAGCGGGAGGGCCCGATGAGCAGTTCTTC. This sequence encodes CASSVGIVAGGPDEQFF.

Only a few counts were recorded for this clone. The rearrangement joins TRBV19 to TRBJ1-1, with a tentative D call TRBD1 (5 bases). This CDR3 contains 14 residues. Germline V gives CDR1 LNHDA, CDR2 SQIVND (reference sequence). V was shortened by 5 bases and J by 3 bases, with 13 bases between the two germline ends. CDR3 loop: CASSPPGGHTEAFF. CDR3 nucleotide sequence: TGTGCCAGTAGTCCCCCCGGGGGACACACTGAAGCTTTCTTT. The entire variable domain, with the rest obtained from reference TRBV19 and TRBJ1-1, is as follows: DGGITQSPKYLFRKEGQNVTLSCEQNLNHDAMYWYRQDPGQGLRLIYYSQIVNDFQKGDIAEGYSVSREKKESFPLTVTSAQKNPTAFYLCASSPPGGHTEAFFGQGTRLTVV.

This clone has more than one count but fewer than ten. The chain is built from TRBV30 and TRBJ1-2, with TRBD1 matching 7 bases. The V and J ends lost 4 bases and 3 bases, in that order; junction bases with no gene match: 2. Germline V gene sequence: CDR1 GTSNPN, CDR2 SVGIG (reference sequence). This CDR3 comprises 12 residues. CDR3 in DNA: TGTGCCTGGACGGGGACAGACTATGGCTACACCTTC. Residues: CAWTGTDYGYTF.